A selection of T cell receptor beta chains follows, all from one sample in a study of cytomegalovirus exposure and HLA in healthy donors. Using immunoSEQ multiplex PCR, the repertoire was profiled, and TCRdb retains in-frame clones only, with some absent. The table shows 79,000 or so clones, with over 60% occurring only once. The sequenced material came from PBMCs. The receptor set was obtained from a woman aged 40 to 55 in good health and CMV-seropositive. Each CDR3 is given with its conserved first and last residue. Each record gives: J gene, V gene, CDR3 length, CDR3 protein.

>TRBJ1-2|TRBV7-9|16
CALSLGQGVTSYGYTF
>TRBJ1-2|TRBV7-9|12
CASSTSSYGYTF
>TRBJ2-1|TRBV7-8|17
CASILALNPSSYNEQFF
>TRBJ1-3|TRBV4-3|15
CASSQDRETGNTIYF
>TRBJ2-6|TRBV5-6|17
CASSFGPGGSGANVLTF
>TRBJ2-1|TRBV6-1|19
CASSDGLAGGEFPYNEQFF
>TRBJ2-4|TRBV28|13
CASSGTGRNIQYF
>TRBJ2-4|TRBV5-1|15
CASSLAISSGNIQYF
>TRBJ2-3|TRBV5-4|12
CASSLAGDTQYF
>TRBJ2-2|TRBV4-3|14
CASSQDWGGGELFF
>TRBJ2-3|TRBV5-1|15
CASSPGHHFTDTQYF
>TRBJ2-2|TRBV15|17
CATSRDRVAGATGELFF
>TRBJ2-1|TRBV5-1|15
CASSLSGGSLDEQFF
>TRBJ1-3|TRBV27|14
CASGTGISGNTIYF
>TRBJ1-1|TRBV11-2|15
CASSPQTGVWTEAFF
>TRBJ2-7|TRBV6-4|13
CASSDSPTAEQYF
>TRBJ2-5|TRBV5-1|15
CASSVGTSGLGTQYF
>TRBJ1-1|TRBV2|12
CASRGPSSEAFF
>TRBJ1-1|TRBV7-8|15
CASSWGGRLPTEAFF
>TRBJ1-5|TRBV6-1|15
CASREGGQSNQPQHF
>TRBJ2-3|TRBV5-1|12
CASRQGADTQYF